Below are 22 T cell receptor beta chains sequenced from a single sample in a study of memory CD4+ T cells and cytomegalovirus serostatus. The repertoire was sequenced with immunoSEQ multiplex PCR; TCRdb's copy has only in-frame clones and lacks some. Here the sample spans about 54,000 clones, 70% to 85% being singletons. Single viable CD3+CD4+CD8-CD45RO+ cells were sorted as the memory CD4+ T cells. Sequencing was done on a sample of memory CD4+ T cells from blood. The receptor set was obtained from an adult in good health and CMV-seropositive.

This chain links TRBV5-8 with TRBJ2-6; no definite D call. V was shortened by 4 bases and J by 1 base, with 12 bases between the two germline ends. The CDR3 has 16 amino acids. Germline assignment: CDR1 SGHTS and CDR2 YDEGEE. For the CDR3, the DNA is TGTGCCAGCAGCCAAAGGCTGGGTTCTGGGGCCAACGTCCTGACTTTC. This gives the protein CASSQRLGSGANVLTF.

This clone was counted once. The V call is TRBV5-1, the J call TRBJ2-1; D call uncertain. The CDR3 length is 11 residues. CDR1 is SGHRS, CDR2 YFSETQ, per germline. V gave up 4 bases and J gave up 10 bases, with 9 bases separating them. The chain's CDR3 is CASSLTAEQFF. The CDR3 DNA reads as TGCGCCAGCAGCCTTACAGCGGAGCAGTTCTTC.

This sequence joins TRBV6-1 and TRBJ2-7; TRBD2 aligns across 13 bases. Germline assignment: CDR1 MNHNS and CDR2 SASEGT. The CDR3 contains 15 residues. The V and J ends lost 7 bases and 5 bases, in that order; junction bases with no gene match: 8. CDR3 region: CASTTRTSGSNEQYF. CDR3 bases: TGTGCCAGCACCACAAGGACTAGCGGGAGTAACGAGCAGTACTTC.

The J gene is TRBJ2-2, the V gene TRBV15; D is possibly TRBD2 (6 bases). The ends were cut back, 6 bases at V and 4 bases at J, with 12 bases in the middle. In germline, CDR1 is LNHNV, CDR2 YYDKDF (reference sequence). There are 14 residues in the CDR3. This CDR3 is CATRRERITGELFF. Here the CDR3 DNA reads TGTGCCACCAGACGGGAGCGGATCACCGGGGAGCTGTTTTTT.

The gene calls are TRBV19 and TRBJ1-5, with no clear D. Germline values: CDR1 LNHDA, CDR2 SQIVND (reference sequence). V was shortened by 0 bases and J by 7 bases, with 7 bases between the two germline ends. The CDR3 runs 13 residues. CDR3 DNA: TGTGCCAGTAGTATAGAGTCCGGCCAGCCCCAGCATTTT. Translation: CASSIESGQPQHF.

The V call is TRBV29-1, the J call TRBJ1-1; 8 bases are a match to TRBD1. V lost 7 bases to trimming and J lost 5 bases; unmatched junction nucleotides: 9. The CDR3 runs to 13 residues. In germline, CDR1 is SQVTM, CDR2 ANQGSEA. This chain's CDR3 is CSEYRTGSTEAFF. The CDR3 DNA is TGCAGCGAATACCGGACAGGGAGTACTGAAGCTTTCTTT.

V gene TRBV5-6 combines with J gene TRBJ2-7, with D possibly matching TRBD2 (5 bases). V was clipped by 4 bases and J by 5 bases, with 16 bases between them. This CDR3 has 14 amino acids. Germline CDR1 and CDR2: SGHDT and YYEEEE. This chain's CDR3 is CASSLPARAHEQYV. As DNA, the CDR3 is TGTGCCAGCAGCCTACCGGCGCGGGCTCACGAGCAGTACGTC.

This chain links TRBV1 with TRBJ2-5; the table calls TRBD2, which could not be checked here. TRBV1 is a pseudogene. The CDR3 contains 17 residues. The CDR3 sequence: CTSSQDNRGGSSETQYF. Here the CDR3 DNA reads TGCACCAGCAGCCAAGATAACAGAGGCGGGAGTTCGGAGACCCAGTACTTC.

J is TRBJ1-5 and V is TRBV7-2; weak D call: TRBD1 (6 bases). The CDR3 sequence is 14 residues long. V gave up 2 bases and J gave up 4 bases, with 9 bases separating them. CDR1 is SGHTA, CDR2 FQGNSA, per germline. The CDR3 is CASSLKGGNQPQHF. In nucleotides, the CDR3 is TGTGCCAGCAGCTTAAAGGGGGGGAATCAGCCCCAGCATTTT.

V is TRBV4-3 and J is TRBJ2-2; a possible D gene is TRBD2 (6 bases). The CDR3 consists of 15 residues. The germline V and J ends were trimmed by 0 bases and 5 bases, with 10 bases remaining between them. Germline CDR1 LGHNA, CDR2 YSLEER. CDR3 DNA sequence: TGCGCCAGCAGCCAAGATCTGGGGGGAACCGGGGAGCTGTTTTTT. Its protein is CASSQDLGGTGELFF.

The chain combines TRBV6-1 with TRBJ1-2, with D possibly matching TRBD1 (5 bases). The CDR3 consists of 16 residues. Trimming cost V 2 bases and J 0 bases, with 13 bases left between them. The germline gives CDR1 MNHNS, CDR2 SASEGT. The CDR3 bases are TGTGCCAGCAGTGAAAATGGGGCAGGGCCTAACTATGGCTACACCTTC. This translates into CASSENGAGPNYGYTF.

This clone was seen more than once but under ten times. This chain connects TRBV28 to TRBJ2-5; tentatively, D is TRBD2 (6 bases). V lost 4 bases to trimming and J lost 3 bases, with 9 bases between them. This CDR3 region has 13 residues. Per germline, CDR1 MDHEN and CDR2 SYDVKM. The CDR3 sequence: CASSSGTEETQYF. The CDR3 region has the DNA TGTGCCAGCAGTTCGGGGACTGAAGAGACCCAGTACTTC.

In this sample, this clone turned up once. This CDR3 is CASSRRGDEQFF. The CDR3 DNA reads TGTGCCAGCAGTCGCAGGGGAGATGAGCAGTTCTTC. This chain joins TRBV6-6 and TRBJ2-1; D possibly corresponds to TRBD1 (6 bases). V lost 5 bases, J lost 8 bases, and 10 bases lay in between. This CDR3 contains 12 residues. Germline V gene lookup returns CDR1 MNHNY and CDR2 SVGAGI (reference sequence).

V and J are TRBV4-3 and TRBJ1-3, with D possibly being TRBD1 (5 bases). This CDR3 has 14 residues. CDR1 and CDR2 from the germline V gene are LGHNA and YSLEER. Trimming took 1 base from V and 2 from J, leaving 6 bases between them. CDR3 amino acids: CASSQAGTGNTIYF. The CDR3 region has the DNA TGCGCCAGCAGCCAAGCAGGGACTGGAAACACCATATATTTT.

The rearrangement uses TRBV2 and TRBJ2-7; D perhaps matches TRBD1 (6 bases). V was shortened by 6 bases and J by 7 bases, with 16 bases between the two germline ends. Germline-derived CDR1 and CDR2 are SNHLY and FYNNEI. The CDR3 sequence is 13 residues long. CDR3 residues: CASRNTGSLEQYF. In nucleotides, the CDR3 is TGTGCCAGCAGAAATACAGGGTCTTTAGAGCAGTACTTC. The variable domain in full, completed from reference TRBV2 and TRBJ2-7, reads EPEVTQTPSHQVTQMGQEVILRCVPISNHLYFYWYRQILGQKVEFLVSFYNNEISEKSEIFDDQFSVERPDGSNFTLKIRSTKLEDSAMYFCASRNTGSLEQYFGPGTRLTVT.

This clone is a singleton in its sample. The rearrangement joins TRBV29-1 to TRBJ2-7, with 8 bases lining up with TRBD2. This CDR3 contains 12 residues. Germline CDR1 reads SQVTM; CDR2 reads ANQGSEA. The junction had 5 bases not matched to a gene; V was cut back by 7 bases and J by 3 bases. Here the CDR3 DNA reads TGCAGCGCGGTCGGGGGGGGCTACGAGCAGTACTTC. Translating it yields CSAVGGGYEQYF.

V usage is TRBV11-2 and J usage is TRBJ2-1; 10 bases match TRBD2. Germline V gene sequence: CDR1 SGHAT, CDR2 FQNNGV. With V trimmed by 4 bases and J by 8 bases, 14 bases remained unmatched. This CDR3 contains 17 residues. CDR3 loop: CASSSIGASGSRDEQFF. As DNA, the CDR3 is TGTGCCAGCAGCTCCATCGGGGCTAGCGGGAGTCGGGATGAGCAGTTCTTC. The whole variable domain, remainder taken from reference TRBV11-2 and TRBJ2-1, is EAGVAQSPRYKIIEKRQSVAFWCNPISGHATLYWYQQILGQGPKLLIQFQNNGVVDDSQLPKDRFSAERLKGVDSTLKIQPAKLEDSAVYLCASSSIGASGSRDEQFFGPGTRLTVL.

The rearrangement joins TRBV7-2 to TRBJ1-5; D gene uncertain. This CDR3 has 12 amino acids. Germline lookup yields CDR1 SGHTA and CDR2 FQGNSA. The V and J ends lost 1 base and 7 bases respectively, with 5 bases between them. The CDR3 is CASSLGAQPQHF. CDR3 sequence (DNA): TGTGCCAGCAGCTTAGGGGCGCAGCCCCAGCATTTT.

The rearrangement uses TRBV13 and TRBJ2-1; 7 bases fit TRBD2. V shed 4 bases and J 2 bases; nucleotides not matched to a gene: 8. This CDR3 spans 16 amino acids. The germline gives CDR1 PRHDT, CDR2 FYEKMQ (reference sequence). The DNA of the CDR3 is TGTGCCAGCAGCTACGGAGGACTAGGGGCCTACAATGAGCAGTTCTTC. It codes for CASSYGGLGAYNEQFF.

This rearrangement joins TRBV7-2 to TRBJ1-2; possible D gene TRBD1, 6 bases. CDR1 and CDR2 from the germline V gene are SGHTA and FQGNSA. The CDR3 is 16 amino acids. V was shortened by 5 bases and J by 0 bases, with 16 bases between the two germline ends. The CDR3 region is CASSQKGQLSNYGYTF. DNA for the CDR3: TGTGCCAGCAGCCAAAAGGGACAACTTTCTAACTATGGCTACACCTTC.

The gene calls are TRBV28 and TRBJ2-1; D not certain. Germline values: CDR1 MDHEN, CDR2 SYDVKM. CDR3 size: 15 residues. Trimming shortened V by 6 bases and J by 9 bases, and 21 bases separated the two germline ends. The CDR3: CASSPSRAPLSEQFF. As DNA, the CDR3 is TGTGCCAGCAGCCCATCTAGAGCTCCCCTATCTGAGCAGTTCTTC.

This clone is deemed medium-sized (0.01 to 0.1%). The chain has TRBV5-1 and TRBJ1-1; D gene unclear. Germline assignment: CDR1 SGHRS and CDR2 YFSETQ. Deletions cut 0 bases from V and 12 bases from J, with 9 bases between. This CDR3 contains 11 residues. CDR3 sequence: CASSLEGEPFF. The CDR3 DNA reads as TGCGCCAGCAGCTTGGAGGGTGAGCCTTTCTTT.